The rows below give T cell receptor beta chains drawn from one sample of a study of T-cell memory formation after mild COVID-19. TCRdb redid the calling of the 5' RACE reads with MiXCR, one entry per CDR3 protein. Among under 250,000 distinct CDR3 sequences listed, 15% were seen once. Sequenced: PBMCs or a T cell subset sorted from them (not recorded which). The source of these receptors is an adult woman who had mild COVID-19 (a few samples of this study predate the infection). Cell type and time point are not known. CDR3s include the opening cysteine and the closing phenylalanine or tryptophan. Fields, in order: clone size, D gene, J gene, V gene, CDR3 DNA, CDR3 protein. The D gene is left open where the match is weak. Expanded clones are given a class, and other clones once, few, many or no size at all.

clone size: many; D gene: .; J gene: TRBJ2-5; V gene: TRBV20-1; CDR3 DNA: TGCAGTGCTCGAGCTGGACCCCAGACCCAGTACTTC; CDR3 protein: CSARAGPQTQYF
clone size: .; D gene: TRBD1; J gene: TRBJ2-1; V gene: TRBV7-3; CDR3 DNA: TGTGCCAGCAGCGGATCTGACAGGGGTGAGCAGTTCTTC; CDR3 protein: CASSGSDRGEQFF
clone size: .; D gene: TRBD1; J gene: TRBJ2-3; V gene: TRBV27; CDR3 DNA: TGTGCCAGTCAGGGGACAGGGGGGACAGATACGCAGTATTTT; CDR3 protein: CASQGTGGTDTQYF
clone size: .; D gene: TRBD2; J gene: TRBJ2-5; V gene: TRBV2; CDR3 DNA: TGTGCCACTCTCGACCCCAGCGGGGGAGCGGAGACCCAGTACTTC; CDR3 protein: CATLDPSGGAETQYF
clone size: once; D gene: TRBD2; J gene: TRBJ2-1; V gene: TRBV20-1; CDR3 DNA: TGCAGTGCTAGCGTCCCGGGCGCTAGCGGGGCAAACAATGAGCAGTTCTTC; CDR3 protein: CSASVPGASGANNEQFF
clone size: few; D gene: TRBD2; J gene: TRBJ2-7; V gene: TRBV10-1; CDR3 DNA: TGCGCCATCCCAGGTCCACCTTCACTAGCGGCCCCCTACGAGCAGTACTTC; CDR3 protein: CAIPGPPSLAAPYEQYF
clone size: few; D gene: TRBD2; J gene: TRBJ2-1; V gene: TRBV5-1; CDR3 DNA: TGCGCCAGCAGCTTGGCGCCTAGCGGCCACAATGAGCAGTTCTTC; CDR3 protein: CASSLAPSGHNEQFF
clone size: once; D gene: .; J gene: TRBJ2-7; V gene: TRBV9; CDR3 DNA: TGTGCCAGCAGCGTTTATCGGGAGAGGACCTCCGAGCAGTACTTC; CDR3 protein: CASSVYRERTSEQYF
clone size: many; D gene: .; J gene: TRBJ2-1; V gene: TRBV7-2; CDR3 DNA: TGTGCCAGCAGCTTCCTTTTAGCTGAGCAGTTCTTC; CDR3 protein: CASSFLLAEQFF
clone size: few; D gene: .; J gene: TRBJ2-2; V gene: TRBV4-2; CDR3 DNA: TGTGCCAGCAGCCAAGTGAGCGCGAACACCGGGGAGCTGTTTTTT; CDR3 protein: CASSQVSANTGELFF
clone size: once; D gene: .; J gene: TRBJ1-3; V gene: TRBV6-1; CDR3 DNA: TGTGCCAGCAGTGAAGCAGGTGCAGCACATTCGCTCAGGGCACCTCTTGGAAACACCATATATTTT; CDR3 protein: CASSEAGAAHSLRAPLGNTIYF
clone size: .; D gene: TRBD1; J gene: TRBJ1-2; V gene: TRBV12-3/TRBV12-4; CDR3 DNA: TGTGCCAGCAGTTTAAGGACAGGGGGGCATGGCTACACCTTC; CDR3 protein: CASSLRTGGHGYTF
clone size: .; D gene: TRBD2; J gene: TRBJ2-1; V gene: TRBV4-2; CDR3 DNA: TGTGCCAGCAGCCAAGACCCTACGACTAGCGGAGGCTACAATGAGCAGTTCTTC; CDR3 protein: CASSQDPTTSGGYNEQFF
clone size: many; D gene: .; J gene: TRBJ2-3; V gene: TRBV3-1; CDR3 DNA: TGTGCCAGCAGCCATCGATCAGGAGGGCCCCTAATACGCACAGATACGCAGTATTTT; CDR3 protein: CASSHRSGGPLIRTDTQYF
clone size: many; D gene: TRBD2; J gene: TRBJ2-7; V gene: TRBV12-3/TRBV12-4; CDR3 DNA: TGTGCCAGCAGCTTACGGACTAGCGGGAGAGGCCCCTCCTACGAGCAGTACTTC; CDR3 protein: CASSLRTSGRGPSYEQYF
clone size: .; D gene: TRBD1; J gene: TRBJ2-7; V gene: TRBV7-8; CDR3 DNA: TGTGCCAGCACCGAACTAACCGGGACAGGGGCCTTCGAGCAGTACTTC; CDR3 protein: CASTELTGTGAFEQYF
clone size: few; D gene: .; J gene: TRBJ2-7; V gene: TRBV19; CDR3 DNA: TGTGCCAGTAGTATGGGGACCGTTGGCTACGAGCAGTACTTC; CDR3 protein: CASSMGTVGYEQYF
clone size: few; D gene: TRBD2; J gene: TRBJ2-1; V gene: TRBV7-2; CDR3 DNA: TGTGCCAGCAGCTCATTAAGGACTAGCGGGAGTAATGAGCAGTTCTTC; CDR3 protein: CASSSLRTSGSNEQFF
clone size: .; D gene: .; J gene: TRBJ1-5; V gene: TRBV5-6; CDR3 DNA: TGTGCCAGCAGCGGGGGACGCACCAATCAGCCCCAGCATTTT; CDR3 protein: CASSGGRTNQPQHF
clone size: few; D gene: TRBD2; J gene: TRBJ2-3; V gene: TRBV6-2/TRBV6-3; CDR3 DNA: TGTGCCAGCAGTAATAGCGGGAGCCGGGATACGCAGTATTTT; CDR3 protein: CASSNSGSRDTQYF